The 28 T cell receptor beta chains listed next were all sequenced from one sample in a study of blood T cell repertoires in COVID-19 (dated by TCRdb to about 2020). To prepare the library, the immunoSEQ multiplex PCR assay was applied. TCRdb took this table from immuneACCESS and kept in-frame rearrangements with V and J called. Such tables lack part of the clones; where checked against another copy, unresolved V genes explain under half of the gap, and the rest is unexplained. In this sample the table shows 330,000 or so clones, about 87% of which occur a single time. The top ten clones comprise around 1.9% of the sample. Sequenced input: PBMCs or T cells enriched from blood (not recorded which). These receptors came from a man aged 40-49 years in a cohort exposed to, infected with or recovered from COVID-19 (not recorded which).

The CDR3 spells CASSQKKRESNGELFF. The CDR3 nucleotides are TGTGCCAGCAGCCAAAAAAAGCGGGAGAGCAACGGGGAGCTGTTTTTT. This chain connects TRBV3-1 (or the pseudogene TRBV3-2) to TRBJ2-2, with 8 bases lining up with TRBD2. In germline, CDR1 is LGHDT, CDR2 YNNKEL (reference sequence). Trimming at V came to 2 bases and at J to 7 bases, leaving 9 bases not matched to a gene. The length of the CDR3 is 16 residues.

The chain is built from TRBV6-5 and TRBJ1-6; D possibly corresponds to TRBD1 (5 bases). V lost 2 bases to trimming and J lost 5 bases, with 10 bases between them. From germline, CDR1 is MNHEY and CDR2 SVGAGI. The CDR3 consists of 15 residues. The CDR3, as DNA: TGTGCCAGCAGTTACCGACAGCGAAATAATTCACCCCTCCACTTT. Translation gives CASSYRQRNNSPLHF.

The chain joins TRBV5-1 to TRBJ2-2; 10 bases agree with TRBD2. The CDR3 extends over 16 amino acids. V lost 4 bases and J lost 2; bases outside the gene matches: 5. The germline gives CDR1 SGHRS, CDR2 YFSETQ. In nucleotides, the CDR3 is TGCGCCAGCAGCCGATGGACTAGCGGAAACACCGGGGAGCTGTTTTTT. This gives the protein CASSRWTSGNTGELFF.

The chain couples TRBV10-3 to TRBJ1-1; a possible D gene is TRBD1 (5 bases). V lost 7 bases, J lost 0 bases, and 12 bases lay in between. From germline, CDR1 is ENHRY and CDR2 SYGVKD. The CDR3 consists of 14 residues. As DNA, the CDR3 is TGTGCCATCAACCAGGGACTGATGAACACTGAAGCTTTCTTT. Its protein product is CAINQGLMNTEAFF.

V usage is TRBV3-1 (or the pseudogene TRBV3-2) and J usage is TRBJ2-3; 10 bases fit TRBD2. V shed 3 bases and J 4 bases; nucleotides not matched to a gene: 4. The CDR3 extends over 15 amino acids. CDR1 is LGHDT, CDR2 YNNKEL, per germline (reference sequence). CDR3 coding DNA: TGTGCCAGCAGCCAGGCTAGCGGGAGACCAGATACGCAGTATTTT. This sequence encodes CASSQASGRPDTQYF.

The chain has TRBV27 and TRBJ2-1; weak D call: TRBD1 (6 bases). The germline V and J ends were trimmed by 2 bases and 0 bases, with 11 bases remaining between them. Germline V lookup: CDR1 MNHEY, CDR2 SMNVEV (reference sequence). The CDR3 consists of 16 residues. In DNA form, the CDR3 reads TGTGCCAGCAGTTTAGGACAGTTAAGCTCCTACAATGAGCAGTTCTTC. Translating gives CASSLGQLSSYNEQFF.

Concerning this clone: Other DNA sequences of this sample code for an identical CDR3. V usage is TRBV3-1 (or the pseudogene TRBV3-2) and J usage is TRBJ2-1, with D hard to call. Trimming removed 1 base from V and 9 bases from J, with 4 bases in between. In germline, CDR1 is LGHDT, CDR2 YNNKEL (reference sequence). This CDR3 comprises 11 residues. This CDR3 is CASSQGGEQFF. The DNA of the CDR3 is TGTGCCAGCAGCCAAGGAGGTGAGCAGTTCTTC.

The chain employs TRBV6-5 and TRBJ1-2, with 7 bases aligning to TRBD1. Germline CDR1 MNHEY, CDR2 SVGAGI. Trimming cost V 4 bases and J 5 bases; bases outside gene matches: 7. The CDR3 sequence is 14 residues long. The CDR3 sequence is CASSLVQGTYGYTF. CDR3 DNA sequence: TGTGCCAGCAGTTTAGTACAGGGGACGTATGGCTACACCTTC.

The rearrangement links TRBV7-8 to TRBJ1-4; D is ambiguous. Germline lookup yields CDR1 SGHVS and CDR2 FQNEAQ. This CDR3 is built from 13 residues. The V end lost 1 base, the J end lost 8 bases, and 8 bases lay between the germline ends. The CDR3 sequence: CASSLGNQEKLFF. In DNA, the CDR3 is TGTGCCAGCAGCTTAGGAAATCAGGAAAAACTGTTTTTT.

As concerns this clone: This sample includes further DNA sequences coding for the same CDR3. The genes are TRBV5-1 and TRBJ1-1, with 7 bases matching TRBD1. J was trimmed by 0 bases and V by 7 bases; bases with no gene match: 3. This CDR3 contains 13 residues. CDR1 SGHRS and CDR2 YFSETQ come from the germline V gene. Written as DNA, the CDR3 is TGCGCCAGCCGGACAGGAGTGAACACTGAAGCTTTCTTT. The encoded protein is CASRTGVNTEAFF.

This clone was seen just once. The chain combines TRBV12-5 with TRBJ1-4; 7 bases map to TRBD1. Germline trimming cut 5 bases from V and 8 bases from J; bases unmatched to any gene: 5. The germline V gene has CDR1 LGHNT and CDR2 FRNRAP. The CDR3 extends over 13 amino acids. CDR3 nucleotides: TGTGCTAGTGGTATAAGGGGGCGAGAAAAACTGTTTTTT. Amino acids: CASGIRGREKLFF.

The genes are TRBV19 and TRBJ1-1; no definite D call. V lost 5 bases and J lost 5, with 12 bases in between. This CDR3 is 13 amino acids long. Germline CDR1 LNHDA, CDR2 SQIVND (reference sequence). CDR3 amino acids: CASSRYGQTEAFF. The CDR3, as DNA: TGTGCCAGTAGTCGGTATGGTCAAACTGAAGCTTTCTTT.

The V gene is TRBV19, the J gene TRBJ1-5; D remains ambiguous. In germline, CDR1 is LNHDA, CDR2 SQIVND (reference sequence). The CDR3 is 16 amino acids. V was trimmed by 1 base and J by 1 base, leaving 11 bases between them. In DNA form, the CDR3 reads TGTGCCAGTAGTATAGGAGGCCGAGGGAGCAATCAGCCCCAGCATTTT. Translation gives CASSIGGRGSNQPQHF.

The J gene is TRBJ2-2, the V gene TRBV11-2; D gene uncertain. Looked up from germline, CDR1 is SGHAT and CDR2 is FQNNGV. Trimming pared 0 bases from V and 2 bases from J, leaving 4 bases between. This CDR3 has 14 amino acids. The CDR3 DNA reads as TGTGCCAGCAGCTTAGACCATAACACCGGGGAGCTGTTTTTT. Translating it yields CASSLDHNTGELFF. Looking up the rest from reference TRBV11-2 and TRBJ2-2 gives the full variable domain: EAGVAQSPRYKIIEKRQSVAFWCNPISGHATLYWYQQILGQGPKLLIQFQNNGVVDDSQLPKDRFSAERLKGVDSTLKIQPAKLEDSAVYLCASSLDHNTGELFFGEGSRLTVL.

V gene TRBV13 combines with J gene TRBJ2-2; D may be TRBD1 (7 bases). Germline V CDR1 and CDR2: PRHDT, FYEKMQ (reference sequence). Trimming cost V 7 bases and J 4 bases, with 16 bases left between them. This CDR3 has 15 amino acids. The CDR3 bases are TGTGCCAGCACCGGAGGGACAGCCTTCACCGGGGAGCTGTTTTTT. Encoded protein: CASTGGTAFTGELFF. The entire variable domain, with the rest obtained from reference TRBV13 and TRBJ2-2, is as follows: AAGVIQSPRHLIKEKRETATLKCYPIPRHDTVYWYQQGPGQDPQFLISFYEKMQSDKGSIPDRFSAQQFSDYHSELNMSSLELGDSALYFCASTGGTAFTGELFFGEGSRLTVL.

V is TRBV7-2 and J is TRBJ1-5; no clear D gene. The CDR3 totals 15 residues. CDR1 is SGHTA, CDR2 FQGNSA, per germline. V was trimmed by 5 bases and J by 1 base, leaving 12 bases between them. The CDR3 DNA reads as TGTGCCAGCAGCCTTACGTCGGGGAGCAATCAGCCCCAGCATTTT. It encodes CASSLTSGSNQPQHF.

The J gene is TRBJ2-3, the V gene TRBV18; D perhaps matches TRBD2 (6 bases). Germline V gene lookup returns CDR1 KGHSH and CDR2 LQKENI. Trimming cost V 3 bases and J 5 bases, with 15 bases left between them. The CDR3 loop spans 15 amino acids. CDR3: CASSPIAARRDTQYF. The CDR3 DNA is TGTGCCAGCTCACCCATAGCGGCACGGCGAGATACGCAGTATTTT.

The J gene is TRBJ2-7, the V gene TRBV7-6; 9 bases align to TRBD2. CDR1 and CDR2 (germline): SGHVS, FNYEAQ. The CDR3 totals 16 residues. V was clipped by 5 bases and J by 3 bases; unmatched bases: 11. The CDR3: CASSHPAGGANYEQYF. DNA of the CDR3: TGTGCCAGCAGCCACCCCGCGGGGGGGGCGAACTACGAGCAGTACTTC.

The J gene is TRBJ1-3, the V gene TRBV5-1; 8 bases fit TRBD1. V trimming: 5 bases; J trimming: 4 bases; junction bases outside the gene matches: 5. Germline V gives CDR1 SGHRS, CDR2 YFSETQ. This CDR3 has 14 residues. Here the CDR3 reads CASRPDRGGNTIYF. CDR3 nucleotide sequence: TGCGCCAGCAGACCCGACAGGGGAGGAAACACCATATATTTT.

In DNA, the CDR3 is TGTGCCAGCAGCTTATTTGTCAGACAGACGAACACTGAAGCTTTCTTT. Its translation: CASSLFVRQTNTEAFF. The gene calls are TRBV7-2 and TRBJ1-1, with a tentative D call TRBD1 (5 bases). Trimming cost V 2 bases and J 1 base, with 14 bases left between them. The CDR3 is 16 residues long. The germline CDR1 and CDR2 sequences are SGHTA and FQGNSA. Based on the CDR3 plus reference TRBV7-2 and TRBJ1-1, the full variable domain is GAGVSQSPSNKVTEKGKDVELRCDPISGHTALYWYRQSLGQGLEFLIYFQGNSAPDKSGLPSDRFSAERTGGSVSTLTIQRTQQEDSAVYLCASSLFVRQTNTEAFFGQGTRLTVV.

The chain employs TRBV6-5 and TRBJ2-2, with 7 nucleotides matching TRBD2. CDR1 is MNHEY and CDR2 is SVGAGI in the germline V gene. Unmatched junction bases numbered 8, after V lost 8 bases and J lost 5 bases. The CDR3 extends over 14 amino acids. CDR3 in DNA: TGTGCCAGCCGAGGCGGGAGCAATACCGGGGAGCTGTTTTTT. This codes for CASRGGSNTGELFF.

The chain employs TRBV5-1 and TRBJ1-2; D may be TRBD1 (5 bases). The V end lost 0 bases, the J end lost 8 bases, and 17 bases lay between the germline ends. This CDR3 has 15 amino acids. CDR1 is SGHRS, CDR2 YFSETQ, per germline. The CDR3 loop is CASSLAGRDGGGYTF. The CDR3 nucleotides read TGCGCCAGCAGCTTGGCCGGCAGGGACGGGGGAGGCTACACCTTC.

The V and J genes are TRBV7-2 and TRBJ2-1, with 8 bases lining up with TRBD2. Germline CDR1 is SGHTA and CDR2 is FQGNSA. J was trimmed by 0 bases and V by 5 bases; bases with no gene match: 3. This CDR3 contains 15 residues. The CDR3 here is CASSRSGSSYNEQFF. The CDR3 bases are TGTGCCAGCAGCCGGAGCGGGAGCTCCTACAATGAGCAGTTCTTC.

Only one count was recorded for this clone. The chain joins TRBV12-3 or TRBV12-4 to TRBJ1-1; 8 bases are a match to TRBD1. The CDR3 spans 12 residues. Unmatched junction bases numbered 4, after V lost 6 bases and J lost 7 bases. The CDR3 DNA follows: TGTGCCAGCAGCCTCGGGACAGGTGAAGCTTTCTTT. Amino acids: CASSLGTGEAFF.

The V call is TRBV2, the J call TRBJ2-3; the match to TRBD2 covers 10 bases. Trimming at V came to 3 bases and at J to 7 bases, leaving 7 bases not matched to a gene. The CDR3 consists of 15 residues. From germline, CDR1 is SNHLY and CDR2 FYNNEI. The CDR3 DNA reads TGTGCCAGCAGTGAGGAGGTAGCGGGGGGATATACGCAGTATTTT. It specifies CASSEEVAGGYTQYF.

The gene calls are TRBV14 and TRBJ1-2, with 9 bases that match TRBD1. Germline CDR1 and CDR2: SGHDN and FVKESK. This CDR3 comprises 16 residues. J was trimmed by 5 bases and V by 1 base; bases with no gene match: 8. The DNA of the CDR3 is TGTGCCAGCAGCCAAGCTGACAGGGGGAGGGGATATGGCTACACCTTC. Amino acids: CASSQADRGRGYGYTF. The variable domain in full, with the rest retrieved from reference TRBV14 and TRBJ1-2, is EAGVTQFPSHSVIEKGQTVTLRCDPISGHDNLYWYRRVMGKEIKFLLHFVKESKQDESGMPNNRFLAERTGGTYSTLKVQPAELEDSGVYFCASSQADRGRGYGYTFGSGTRLTVV.

The chain couples TRBV5-4 to TRBJ1-3; 7 bases line up with TRBD1. The CDR3 consists of 15 residues. V lost 2 bases to trimming and J lost 4 bases; unmatched junction nucleotides: 6. The germline CDR1 and CDR2 sequences are SGHNT and YYREEE (reference sequence). The CDR3 spells CASSLDRDPGNTIYF. The CDR3 DNA is TGTGCCAGCAGCTTAGACAGGGATCCGGGAAACACCATATATTTT.

This chain joins TRBV2 and TRBJ1-2; a possible D gene is TRBD1 (6 bases). Between the trimmed V and J ends, which lost 5 bases and 5 bases, there was a span of 24 bases. Per germline, CDR1 SNHLY and CDR2 FYNNEI. The CDR3 has 17 residues. The CDR3 DNA is TGTGCCAGCAGTAGGGAATATGGGGGCGGGCGGCCTTATGGCTACACCTTC. The encoded protein is CASSREYGGGRPYGYTF.